The clone carrying this T cell receptor beta chain has a single count. This sample is part of a study of blood T cell repertoires in COVID-19. Study-level background: Some COVID-19 samples were acute and others convalescent; all came from the United States, Italy and Spain.

As processed by the authors: Reference gene primer amplification yielded estimated nucleated cell counts. Generated by immunoSEQ multiplex PCR, the TCRdb table keeps only in-frame clones and is missing some. For V, J and clone size, that table is used; D and trimming come from the DNA. Among 300,000 or so clones listed, 80% to 90% were seen once. This sequence originates from a woman in her forties with acute COVID-19. Material: PBMCs or T cells enriched from blood (not recorded which).

CDR3 sequence (DNA): TGTGCCAGCTCACCACGGCAGGACTCCTACGAGCAGTACTTC. This gives the protein CASSPRQDSYEQYF. J is TRBJ2-7 and V is TRBV18; the D is unclear. The germline V and J ends were trimmed by 1 base and 0 bases, with 7 bases remaining between them. The germline gives CDR1 KGHSH, CDR2 LQKENI. This CDR3 region has 14 residues.